This T cell receptor beta chain was identified during a study of blood T cell repertoires in COVID-19. Turning to the study itself: The United States, Italy and Spain provided the acute and convalescent COVID-19 samples. PBMCs, B-cell-depleted T cells, or T cells were the source of the cDNA or gDNA that made up the material.

To note about this clone: An end of the junction differs from the germline gene, which may be a read error. The identical CDR3 is also encoded by other nucleotide sequences in the sample.

The repertoire was sequenced with immunoSEQ multiplex PCR; TCRdb's copy has only in-frame clones and lacks some. Of about 180,000 clones in the sample, about 86% are singletons; the top ten hold 5.5% to 7%. Germline CDR1 is SGHRS and CDR2 is YFSETQ. This CDR3 region has 15 residues. This clonotype was sampled from a man in his fifties with active or convalescent COVID-19. Material for sequencing was peripheral blood. The chain joins TRBV5-1 to TRBJ1-2, with D unclear. In DNA form, the CDR3 reads TGTGCCAGCAGCCCCGGAGGAGGACCCCGCTATGGCTACACCTTC. It is translated as CASSPGGGPRYGYTF.